The present T cell receptor (beta chain) was sequenced within a study of tissue T cells after allogeneic stem cell transplantation. Findings of the study overall: TCR repertoires tracked anatomic similarity, regardless of disease or transplant status.

As to this clone: As yet, its antigen is unknown. Mouse gene names and germline throughout. The read ends 1 residue early relative to the CDR3; the germline J gene fills the gap.

This table comes from immunoSEQ multiplex PCR, and its TCRdb copy is limited to in-frame clones, with some not included. Here the sample spans 15,000 to 20,000 clones, less than 85% being singletons. The CDR3 length is 13 residues. With 2 bases removed from V and 3 bases from J, the gap between germline ends came to 7 bases. Germline CDR1 and CDR2: LGHNA and YNLKQL (reference sequence). The specimen was spleen. The chain carries TRBV5 and TRBJ1-1; no clear D. The origin of this receptor is a female BALB/c mouse in good health. MHC haplotype here: H2-d. The CDR3 region is CASSQRTDTEVFF. The CDR3 bases that were read are TGTGCCAGCAGCCAACGCACGGACACAGAAGTCTTC.